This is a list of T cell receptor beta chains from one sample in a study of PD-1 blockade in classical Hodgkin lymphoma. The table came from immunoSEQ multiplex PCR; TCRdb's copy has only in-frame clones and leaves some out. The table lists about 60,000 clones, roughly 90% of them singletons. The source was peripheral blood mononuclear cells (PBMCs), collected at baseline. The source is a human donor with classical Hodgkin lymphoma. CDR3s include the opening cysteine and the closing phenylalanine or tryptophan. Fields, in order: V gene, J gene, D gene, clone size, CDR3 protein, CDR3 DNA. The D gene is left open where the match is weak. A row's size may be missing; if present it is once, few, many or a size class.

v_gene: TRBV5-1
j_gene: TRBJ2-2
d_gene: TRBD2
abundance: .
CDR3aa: CASSLPERSSGPTAGELFF
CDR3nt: TGCGCCAGCAGCTTGCCCGAACGATCTAGCGGACCCACAGCCGGGGAGCTGTTTTTT

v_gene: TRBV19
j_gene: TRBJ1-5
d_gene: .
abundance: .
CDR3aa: CASHTGILNQPQHF
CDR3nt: TGTGCCAGCCACACCGGGATCCTCAATCAGCCCCAGCATTTT

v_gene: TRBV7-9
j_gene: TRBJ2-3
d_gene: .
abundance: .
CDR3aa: CASSLPPNAGTDTQYF
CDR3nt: TGTGCCAGCAGCTTGCCTCCTAATGCGGGCACAGATACGCAGTATTTT

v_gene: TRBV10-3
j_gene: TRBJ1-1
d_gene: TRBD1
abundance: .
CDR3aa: CAISEDRGPDTEAFF
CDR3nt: TGTGCCATCAGTGAGGACAGGGGGCCGGACACTGAAGCTTTCTTT

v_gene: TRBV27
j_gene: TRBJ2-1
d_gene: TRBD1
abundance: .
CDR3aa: CASLPGTGGIYNEQFF
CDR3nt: TGTGCCAGCCTACCCGGGACAGGGGGAATCTACAATGAGCAGTTCTTC

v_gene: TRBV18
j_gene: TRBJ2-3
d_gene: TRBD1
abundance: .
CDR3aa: CASSIQGAIDTQYF
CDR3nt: TGTGCCAGCTCTATCCAGGGGGCAATAGATACGCAGTATTTT

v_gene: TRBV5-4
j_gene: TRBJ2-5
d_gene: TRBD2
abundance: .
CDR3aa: CASSLAGTSAETQYF
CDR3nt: TGTGCCAGCAGCTTGGCCGGAACTAGCGCTGAGACCCAGTACTTC

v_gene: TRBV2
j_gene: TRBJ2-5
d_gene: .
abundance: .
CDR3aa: CASSEPNPLIRDWETQYF
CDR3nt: TGTGCCAGCAGTGAACCAAACCCGCTCATTAGGGACTGGGAGACCCAGTACTTC

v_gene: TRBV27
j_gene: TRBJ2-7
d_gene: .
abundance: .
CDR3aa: CASSTAPTGNEQYF
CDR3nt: TGTGCCAGCAGTACCGCCCCTACAGGGAACGAGCAGTACTTC

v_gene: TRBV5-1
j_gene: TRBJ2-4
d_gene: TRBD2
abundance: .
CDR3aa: CASSLALAGEEVDIQYF
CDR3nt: TGCGCCAGCAGCTTGGCGCTAGCGGGAGAGGAGGTGGACATTCAGTACTTC

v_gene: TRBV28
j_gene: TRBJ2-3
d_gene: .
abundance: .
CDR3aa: CASLAPSRADTQYF
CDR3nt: TGTGCCAGCTTAGCGCCCTCGAGAGCAGATACGCAGTATTTT

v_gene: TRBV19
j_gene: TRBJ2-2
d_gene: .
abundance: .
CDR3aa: CASFAGVTGELFF
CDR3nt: TGTGCCAGTTTTGCGGGCGTCACCGGGGAGCTGTTTTTT

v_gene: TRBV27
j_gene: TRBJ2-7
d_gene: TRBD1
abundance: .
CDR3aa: CASSLRTGGVSYEQYF
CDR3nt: TGTGCCAGCAGTTTACGGACAGGTGGGGTCTCCTACGAGCAGTACTTC

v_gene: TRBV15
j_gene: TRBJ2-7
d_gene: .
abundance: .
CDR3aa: CATSPTITRDYEQYF
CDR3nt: TGTGCCACCAGCCCGACAATCACCCGCGACTACGAGCAGTACTTC

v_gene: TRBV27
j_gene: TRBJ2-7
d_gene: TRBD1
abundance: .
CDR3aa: CASSSPQGSGSYEQYF
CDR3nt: TGTGCCAGCAGTTCCCCACAGGGGAGCGGTTCCTACGAGCAGTACTTC

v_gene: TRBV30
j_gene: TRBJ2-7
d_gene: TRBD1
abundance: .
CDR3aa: CAWSASGTGDVDYSYEQYF
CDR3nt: TGTGCCTGGAGTGCCTCCGGGACAGGCGACGTGGACTACTCCTACGAGCAGTACTTC

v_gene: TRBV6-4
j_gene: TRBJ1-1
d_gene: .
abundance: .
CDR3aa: CASSDTDRNTEAFF
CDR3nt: TGTGCCAGCAGTGACACCGACAGGAACACTGAAGCTTTCTTT

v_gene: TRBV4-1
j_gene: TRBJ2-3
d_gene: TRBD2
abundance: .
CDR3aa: CASSRYSGLADTQYF
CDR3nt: TGCGCCAGCAGCCGGTATAGCGGGTTAGCAGATACGCAGTATTTT

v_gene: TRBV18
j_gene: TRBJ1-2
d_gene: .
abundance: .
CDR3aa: CASSPSQMPQGGYTF
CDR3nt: TGTGCCAGCTCACCATCACAGATGCCTCAGGGTGGCTACACCTTC

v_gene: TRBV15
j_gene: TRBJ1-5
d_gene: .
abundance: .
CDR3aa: CATSTRIHSNQPQHF
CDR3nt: TGTGCCACCAGCACGAGGATACATAGCAATCAGCCCCAGCATTTT

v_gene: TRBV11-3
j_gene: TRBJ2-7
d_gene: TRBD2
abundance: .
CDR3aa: CASSSEGPLAGVYEQYF
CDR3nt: TGTGCCAGCAGCTCCGAAGGCCCACTAGCGGGAGTCTACGAGCAGTACTTC

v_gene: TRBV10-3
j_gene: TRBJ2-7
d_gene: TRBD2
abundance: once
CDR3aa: CAISESTSGGGEQYF
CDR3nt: TGTGCCATCAGTGAGTCGACTAGCGGAGGGGGGGAGCAGTACTTC

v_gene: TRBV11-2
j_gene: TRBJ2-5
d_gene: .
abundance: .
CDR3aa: CASSLHGQQETQYF
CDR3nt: TGTGCCAGCAGCCTGCACGGACAGCAAGAGACCCAGTACTTC

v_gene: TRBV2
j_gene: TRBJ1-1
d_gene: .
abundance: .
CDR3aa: CASREDGNTEAFF
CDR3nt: TGTGCCAGCAGGGAGGACGGGAACACTGAAGCTTTCTTT

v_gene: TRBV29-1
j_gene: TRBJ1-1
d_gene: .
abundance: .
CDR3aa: CSVEDPDTNTEAFF
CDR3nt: TGCAGCGTTGAAGATCCCGACACCAACACTGAAGCTTTCTTT

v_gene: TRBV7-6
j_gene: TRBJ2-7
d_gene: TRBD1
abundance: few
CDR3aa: CASSLGDRGAGEQYF
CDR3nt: TGTGCCAGCAGCCTGGGGGACAGGGGGGCCGGCGAGCAGTACTTC

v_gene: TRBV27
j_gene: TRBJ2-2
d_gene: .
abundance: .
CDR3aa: CASSKSVAGELFF
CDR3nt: TGTGCCAGCAGCAAATCAGTTGCCGGGGAGCTGTTTTTT

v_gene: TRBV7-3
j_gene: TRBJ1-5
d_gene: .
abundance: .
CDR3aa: CAGPDRGNQPQHF
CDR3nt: TGTGCCGGGCCGGACCGAGGGAATCAGCCCCAGCATTTT

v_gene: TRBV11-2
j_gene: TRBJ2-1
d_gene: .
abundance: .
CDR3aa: CASSPIGDGNEQFF
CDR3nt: TGTGCCAGCAGCCCGATCGGTGATGGAAATGAGCAGTTCTTC

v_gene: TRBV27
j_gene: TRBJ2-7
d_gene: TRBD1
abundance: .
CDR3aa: CASSISGTGTYEQYF
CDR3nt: TGTGCCAGCAGTATCTCCGGGACAGGGACCTACGAGCAGTACTTC

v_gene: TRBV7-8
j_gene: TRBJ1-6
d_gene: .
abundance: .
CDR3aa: CASSPDQRSYNSPLHF
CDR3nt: TGTGCCAGCAGCCCAGACCAGCGCTCCTATAATTCACCCCTCCACTTT

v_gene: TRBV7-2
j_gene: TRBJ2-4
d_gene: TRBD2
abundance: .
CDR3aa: CASSLGLASGRNIQYF
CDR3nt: TGTGCCAGCAGCTTAGGATTGGCTAGCGGACGAAACATTCAGTACTTC

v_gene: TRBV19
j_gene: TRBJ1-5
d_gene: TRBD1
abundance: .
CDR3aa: CASTGQGLRQPQHF
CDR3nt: TGTGCCAGTACTGGACAGGGTCTAAGACAGCCCCAGCATTTT

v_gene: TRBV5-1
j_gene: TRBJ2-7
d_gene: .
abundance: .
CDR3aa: CASSQETHEQYF
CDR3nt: TGCGCCAGCAGCCAGGAAACTCACGAGCAGTACTTC

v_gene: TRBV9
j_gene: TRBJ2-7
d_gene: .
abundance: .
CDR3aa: CASSVDPQISYEQYF
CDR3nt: TGTGCCAGCAGCGTAGATCCACAGATCTCCTACGAGCAGTACTTC

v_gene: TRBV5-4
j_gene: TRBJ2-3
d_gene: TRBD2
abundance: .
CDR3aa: CASSLGLAGVSDTQYF
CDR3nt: TGTGCCAGCAGCTTGGGGCTAGCGGGAGTCTCAGATACGCAGTATTTT

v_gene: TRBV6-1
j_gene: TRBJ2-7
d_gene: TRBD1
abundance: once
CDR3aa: CASSEGTGASYEQYF
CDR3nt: TGTGCCAGCAGTGAAGGGACAGGGGCTTCCTACGAGCAGTACTTC

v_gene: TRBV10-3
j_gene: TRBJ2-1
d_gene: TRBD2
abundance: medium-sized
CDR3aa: CAISDFAGVNNEQFF
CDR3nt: TGTGCCATCAGTGATTTCGCGGGGGTTAACAATGAGCAGTTCTTC

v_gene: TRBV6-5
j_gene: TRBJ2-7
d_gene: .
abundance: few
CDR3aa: CASSTTGSYEQYF
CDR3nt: TGTGCCAGCAGCACCACAGGGTCCTACGAGCAGTACTTC

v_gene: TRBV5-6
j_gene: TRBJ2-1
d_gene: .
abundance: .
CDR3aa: CASSSPEGALVNEQFF
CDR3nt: TGTGCCAGCAGCTCCCCGGAGGGCGCCCTTGTAAATGAGCAGTTCTTC

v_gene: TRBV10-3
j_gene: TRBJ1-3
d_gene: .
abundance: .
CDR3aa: CAIRTSTSGNTIYF
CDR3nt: TGTGCCATCAGGACTAGTACCTCTGGAAACACCATATATTTT

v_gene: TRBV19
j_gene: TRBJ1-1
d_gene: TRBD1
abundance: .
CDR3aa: CASSIRGDRNTEAFF
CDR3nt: TGTGCCAGTAGTATTAGGGGGGACAGGAACACTGAAGCTTTCTTT

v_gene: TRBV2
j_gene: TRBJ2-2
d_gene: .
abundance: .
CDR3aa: CASSEIRGPNTGELFF
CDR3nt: TGTGCCAGCAGTGAGATCCGGGGTCCGAACACCGGGGAGCTGTTTTTT

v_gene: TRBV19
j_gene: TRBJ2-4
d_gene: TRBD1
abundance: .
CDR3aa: CASSMGTVLAKNIQYF
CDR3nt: TGTGCCAGTAGTATGGGGACAGTACTAGCCAAAAACATTCAGTACTTC

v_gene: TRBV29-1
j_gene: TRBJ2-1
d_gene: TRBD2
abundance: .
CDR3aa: CSVDGTSGWDEQFF
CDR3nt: TGCAGCGTTGATGGGACTAGCGGGTGGGATGAGCAGTTCTTC

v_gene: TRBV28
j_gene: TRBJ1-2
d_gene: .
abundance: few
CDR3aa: CASSLWGTGYTF
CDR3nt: TGTGCCAGCAGCCTATGGGGCACGGGCTACACCTTC

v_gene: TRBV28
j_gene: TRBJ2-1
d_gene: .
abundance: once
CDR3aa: CASSFLTTNNEQFF
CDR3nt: TGTGCCAGCAGTTTCTTGACTACTAACAATGAGCAGTTCTTC

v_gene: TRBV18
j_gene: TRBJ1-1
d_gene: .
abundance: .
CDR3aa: CASSPPGGRNTEAFF
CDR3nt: TGTGCCAGCTCACCACCGGGTGGCAGGAACACTGAAGCTTTCTTT

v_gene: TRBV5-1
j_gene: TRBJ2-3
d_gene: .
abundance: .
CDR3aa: CASSLGGPIFQDTQYF
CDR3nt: TGCGCCAGCAGCTTGGGAGGGCCCATTTTTCAAGATACGCAGTATTTT

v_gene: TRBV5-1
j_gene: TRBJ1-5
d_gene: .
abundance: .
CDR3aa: CASSLDSVEGPQHF
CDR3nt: TGCGCCAGCAGTTTGGACAGCGTCGAGGGGCCCCAGCATTTT